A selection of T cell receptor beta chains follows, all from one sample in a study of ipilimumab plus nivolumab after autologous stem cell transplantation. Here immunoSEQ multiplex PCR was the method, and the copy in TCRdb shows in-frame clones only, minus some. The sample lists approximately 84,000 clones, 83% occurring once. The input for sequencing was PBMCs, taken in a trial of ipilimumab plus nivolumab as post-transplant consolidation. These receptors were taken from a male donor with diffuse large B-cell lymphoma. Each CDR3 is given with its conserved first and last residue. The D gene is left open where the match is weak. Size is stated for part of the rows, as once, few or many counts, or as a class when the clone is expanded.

CASSRAGTGLNTEAFF,TGTGCCAGCAGCCGGGCGGGGACGGGTTTGAACACTGAAGCTTTCTTT,-,once,TRBV27,TRBJ1-1
CASPGGYGNYGYTF,TGTGCCAGCCCAGGGGGGTACGGCAACTATGGCTACACCTTC,TRBD1,-,TRBV28,TRBJ1-2
CASSSDPPTRGRYEQYF,TGCGCCAGCAGCTCCGATCCCCCCACGCGGGGGAGGTACGAGCAGTACTTC,TRBD2,-,TRBV5-1,TRBJ2-7
CASSLSVAGGTDTQYF,TGTGCCAGCAGCTTATCGGTAGCGGGGGGCACAGATACGCAGTATTTT,TRBD2,-,TRBV7-2,TRBJ2-3
CASSPAGTGNTIYF,TGTGCCAGCTCACCAGCAGGGACTGGAAACACCATATATTTT,-,-,TRBV18,TRBJ1-3
CASSLGGGQYQPQHF,TGTGCCAGCAGCTTGGGGGGCGGGCAGTATCAGCCCCAGCATTTT,-,-,TRBV5-7,TRBJ1-5
CASSRRQSGRADTQYF,TGTGCCAGCAGCCGAAGACAGTCAGGGCGTGCAGATACGCAGTATTTT,-,-,TRBV7-6,TRBJ2-3
CAWSGRRFNSPLHF,TGTGCCTGGAGTGGGAGGAGGTTTAATTCACCCCTCCACTTT,-,medium-sized,TRBV30,TRBJ1-6
CASSYRDGYTF,TGTGCCAGCAGTTACCGGGATGGCTACACCTTC,-,-,TRBV6-1,TRBJ1-2
CASSSRGSGGNYEQYF,TGTGCCAGCAGCTCCAGGGGTTCCGGGGGGAACTACGAGCAGTACTTC,-,-,TRBV7-2,TRBJ2-7
CASSLRDEGRISNQPQHF,TGTGCCAGCAGCCTTAGGGACGAAGGACGGATTAGCAATCAGCCCCAGCATTTT,-,-,TRBV7-7,TRBJ1-5
CAIIARSSKAFF,TGTGCCATCATCGCGAGAAGTTCTAAAGCTTTCTTT,-,-,TRBV10-3,TRBJ1-1
CASSQDTGVGNTIYF,TGCGCCAGCAGCCAAGATACGGGGGTCGGAAACACCATATATTTT,-,once,TRBV4-3,TRBJ1-3
CASSLSSGRGDTQYF,TGTGCCAGCAGCTTGAGCTCCGGCAGGGGAGATACGCAGTATTTT,-,-,TRBV5-8,TRBJ2-3
CASSPGLAGAFSYNEQFF,TGTGCCAGCTCCCCAGGACTAGCGGGGGCCTTCTCCTACAATGAGCAGTTCTTC,TRBD2,-,TRBV27,TRBJ2-1
CASSPRKNEKLFF,TGTGCCAGCAGTCCCCGAAAAAATGAAAAACTGTTTTTT,-,-,TRBV27,TRBJ1-4
CASSLVLYPSETQYF,TGCGCCAGCAGCTTGGTGCTTTATCCGAGCGAGACCCAGTACTTC,-,-,TRBV5-1,TRBJ2-5
CASSAGQGSGGYGYTF,TGTGCCAGCAGTGCGGGACAGGGATCAGGGGGGTATGGCTACACCTTC,TRBD1,once,TRBV6-1,TRBJ1-2
CASRQTFEAFF,TGTGCCAGCAGACAAACATTTGAAGCTTTCTTT,-,-,TRBV28,TRBJ1-1
CASSSTTGWVQANSPLHF,TGTGCCAGCAGCTCCACGACCGGGTGGGTTCAGGCAAATTCACCCCTCCACTTT,-,-,TRBV11-2,TRBJ1-6
CAIGRDSGNTIYF,TGTGCCATCGGACGGGACTCTGGAAACACCATATATTTT,-,-,TRBV10-3,TRBJ1-3
CASSLRANTEAFF,TGTGCCAGCAGCCTCAGGGCAAACACTGAAGCTTTCTTT,-,-,TRBV6-5,TRBJ1-1
CAITALQYGYTF,TGTGCCATCACAGCCTTACAGTATGGCTACACCTTC,-,-,TRBV6-1,TRBJ1-2
CASSLPGTENTF,TGTGCCAGCAGCTTGCCCGGGACAGAAAACACCTTC,TRBD1,-,TRBV5-4,TRBJ1-2
CASSFGRDNRDEQFF,TGTGCCAGCAGCTTTGGCCGGGATAACCGAGATGAGCAGTTCTTC,-,-,TRBV7-8,TRBJ2-1
CASSVSSGDNEKLFF,TGTGCCAGCAGCGTTTCCTCAGGGGATAATGAAAAACTGTTTTTT,-,-,TRBV11-2,TRBJ1-4
CASSEQGTQYF,TGTGCCAGTAGTGAGCAAGGGACCCAGTACTTC,-,-,TRBV19,TRBJ2-5
CASSLDRGGYEQYF,TGTGCCAGCTCGCTCGACAGGGGGGGCTACGAGCAGTACTTC,TRBD1,-,TRBV18,TRBJ2-7
CASSKDRGETQYF,TGTGCCAGTAGTAAGGACAGGGGAGAGACCCAGTACTTC,TRBD1,-,TRBV19,TRBJ2-5
CASSLGTATEAFF,TGTGCCAGCAGTCTCGGGACAGCCACTGAAGCTTTCTTT,TRBD1,-,TRBV28,TRBJ1-1
CASSISGGQSEQYF,TGTGCCAGTAGTATTAGCGGGGGTCAGTCCGAGCAGTACTTC,TRBD2,-,TRBV19,TRBJ2-7
CASSFGGDSYEQYF,TGCGCCAGCAGCTTTGGGGGCGACTCCTACGAGCAGTACTTC,-,-,TRBV5-1,TRBJ2-7
CASSLWGGRTEAFF,TGTGCCAGCAGCTTGTGGGGGGGACGCACTGAAGCTTTCTTT,-,-,TRBV5-6,TRBJ1-1
CAWSRERSARQETQYF,TGTGCCTGGAGTCGGGAGCGATCGGCCCGCCAAGAGACCCAGTACTTC,-,-,TRBV30,TRBJ2-5
CASSPRSGTGSYEQYF,TGCGCCAGCAGCCCACGTTCCGGGACAGGTTCCTACGAGCAGTACTTC,TRBD1,-,TRBV5-1,TRBJ2-7
CASSSQGGLSPLHF,TGTGCCAGCAGCTCCCAGGGAGGCCTTTCACCCCTCCACTTT,-,-,TRBV5-6,TRBJ1-6
CASSHGQGQETQYF,TGTGCCAGCAGTCACGGACAGGGACAAGAGACCCAGTACTTC,TRBD1,-,TRBV6-6,TRBJ2-5
CSVEDRGLRGTEAFF,TGCAGCGTTGAGGACCGGGGCCTTCGGGGCACTGAAGCTTTCTTT,-,-,TRBV29-1,TRBJ1-1
CASSSQLAGQLHYEQYF,TGTGCCAGCAGTTCCCAACTGGCGGGTCAACTCCACTACGAGCAGTACTTC,-,-,TRBV27,TRBJ2-7
CASSKWELPSYNEQFF,TGTGCCAGCAGCAAGTGGGAACTACCCTCCTACAATGAGCAGTTCTTC,-,once,TRBV21-1,TRBJ2-1
CASSFDRRGNTIYF,TGCGCCAGCAGCTTTGACAGGAGAGGAAACACCATATATTTT,-,-,TRBV5-1,TRBJ1-3
CASSDPGRYNEKLFF,TGTGCCAGCAGTGATCCAGGGCGGTATAATGAAAAACTGTTTTTT,-,-,TRBV25-1,TRBJ1-4
CASRDYGGNQPQHF,TGTGCCAGTCGGGATTACGGGGGCAATCAGCCCCAGCATTTT,-,few,TRBV27,TRBJ1-5
CASSQDGGFPGELFF,TGCGCCAGCAGCCAAGATGGAGGGTTTCCCGGGGAGCTGTTTTTT,-,-,TRBV4-1,TRBJ2-2
CATRIGRLADTQYF,TGTGCCACCCGGATCGGACGGTTGGCAGATACGCAGTATTTT,-,-,TRBV27,TRBJ2-3
CASSTNIGKGGMDGYTF,TGTGCCAGCAGCACTAACATCGGAAAGGGAGGGATGGATGGCTACACCTTC,-,-,TRBV7-9,TRBJ1-2
CASSPEGRVEQPQHF,TGTGCCAGCTCACCGGAGGGAAGAGTGGAGCAGCCCCAGCATTTT,-,-,TRBV18,TRBJ1-5
CASSSLTSGVYEQFF,TGTGCCAGCAGTTCACTGACTAGCGGGGTATATGAGCAGTTCTTC,TRBD2,-,TRBV6-5,TRBJ2-1
CATSRGVNSGANVLTF,TGTGCCACCAGCAGAGGAGTCAACTCTGGGGCCAACGTCCTGACTTTC,-,-,TRBV15,TRBJ2-6
CASSTLGPATSSGNTIYF,TGCGCCAGCAGCACCCTGGGGCCAGCTACAAGCTCTGGAAACACCATATATTTT,-,-,TRBV5-1,TRBJ1-3
CASRPPGGMDQPQHF,TGTGCCAGCAGACCTCCAGGGGGAATGGATCAGCCCCAGCATTTT,TRBD1,few,TRBV6-6,TRBJ1-5
CATSSPLTRGHSPLHF,TGTGCCACCAGCTCTCCTCTAACAAGGGGGCATTCACCCCTCCACTTT,TRBD1,-,TRBV15,TRBJ1-6
CASSSGQGATSLSFGELFF,TGTGCCAGCAGCTCCGGACAGGGGGCTACTTCCTTGTCCTTCGGGGAGCTGTTTTTT,TRBD1,-,TRBV7-9,TRBJ2-2
CASSLKTSPLTDTQYF,TGTGCCAGCAGTTTAAAGACATCTCCATTGACAGATACGCAGTATTTT,-,-,TRBV27,TRBJ2-3
CASSLAGGVETQYF,TGTGCCAGCAGCTTAGCCGGGGGGGTAGAGACCCAGTACTTC,TRBD2,-,TRBV7-9,TRBJ2-5
CASSPGRNTEAFF,TGTGCCAGCTCACCTGGAAGGAACACTGAAGCTTTCTTT,-,few,TRBV18,TRBJ1-1
CASSQEPRGNQPQHF,TGCGCCAGCAGCCAAGAGCCTAGGGGCAATCAGCCCCAGCATTTT,-,once,TRBV4-1,TRBJ1-5
CSVKAMDAEAFF,TGCAGCGTCAAAGCCATGGACGCTGAAGCTTTCTTT,-,-,TRBV29-1,TRBJ1-1
CASSRQETEAFF,TGTGCCAGCAGTCGTCAGGAAACTGAAGCTTTCTTT,-,few,TRBV7-2,TRBJ1-1